The 16 T cell receptor beta chains presented below share a single source sample, sequenced in a study of cytomegalovirus exposure and HLA in healthy donors. Primers included in the PCR were 60 Vbeta and 13 Jbeta primers. The assay was immunoSEQ multiplex PCR, and TCRdb's table has in-frame clones only and misses some. The table records approximately 200,000 clones, 65% to 80% of them present only once. Sequencing was carried out using PBMCs. These receptors were obtained from a middle-aged man in good health and CMV-seronegative.

The CDR3 protein is CASSQDLGQGTDTQYF. CDR3 DNA sequence: TGTGCCAGCAGCCAAGATCTGGGACAGGGGACAGATACGCAGTATTTT. The rearrangement links TRBV4-2 to TRBJ2-3, with 10 positions matching TRBD1. CDR1 is LGHNA and CDR2 is YNFKEQ in the germline V gene. J gave up 3 bases and V 0 bases, and 3 bases lay outside the gene matches. The CDR3 runs to 16 residues.

The chain carries TRBV2 and TRBJ2-1; TRBD2 agrees at 7 bases. The CDR3 has 12 residues. The germline CDR1 and CDR2 sequences are SNHLY and FYNNEI. V dropped 6 bases and J dropped 8; count of bases not matched to a gene: 4. The CDR3 spells CASRLGGDEQFF. CDR3 in DNA: TGTGCCAGCAGACTTGGGGGGGATGAGCAGTTCTTC. The whole variable domain, filled in from reference TRBV2 and TRBJ2-1, reads EPEVTQTPSHQVTQMGQEVILRCVPISNHLYFYWYRQILGQKVEFLVSFYNNEISEKSEIFDDQFSVERPDGSNFTLKIRSTKLEDSAMYFCASRLGGDEQFFGPGTRLTVL.

This chain links TRBV5-1 with TRBJ1-6; a possible D gene is TRBD1 (5 bases). V was pared by 2 bases and J by 4 bases, with 10 bases between. CDR1 is SGHRS and CDR2 is YFSETQ in the germline V gene. The CDR3 is made up of 15 amino acids. This CDR3 reads CASSLTTGYNSPLHF. The CDR3 nucleotides read TGCGCCAGCAGCTTAACCACAGGTTATAATTCACCCCTCCACTTT.

The genes are TRBV10-3 and TRBJ1-1; 7 positions agree with TRBD1. This CDR3 contains 14 residues. Looked up from germline, CDR1 is ENHRY and CDR2 is SYGVKD. V was clipped by 6 bases and J by 1 base; unmatched bases: 5. This CDR3 reads CAIRRDSRNTEAFF. The CDR3 nucleotides are TGTGCCATCAGACGGGACAGCCGGAACACTGAAGCTTTCTTT.

The CDR3 here is CASSLEAGTYEQYF. CDR3 DNA sequence: TGTGCCAGCAGTTTAGAAGCGGGGACCTACGAGCAGTACTTC. This chain uses TRBV28 with TRBJ2-7; 7 bases line up with TRBD2. The germline V gene encodes CDR1 MDHEN and CDR2 SYDVKM. V lost 2 bases, J lost 2 bases, and 3 bases stayed unmatched. The CDR3 extends over 14 amino acids.

In regard to this clone: Compared with germline, one end of the junction differs, possibly owing to a read error. This chain uses TRBV15 with TRBJ2-1; 9 bases match TRBD1. CDR1 and CDR2 (germline): LNHNV, YYDKDF (reference sequence). This CDR3 has 14 amino acids. The CDR3 DNA reads TGTGCCACCAGCGGAGACAGGGGGAACAATGAGCAGTTCTTC. It yields the protein CATSGDRGNNEQFF.

This clone was counted only a few times. The CDR3 here is CASSPQVTEYESYEQYF. The CDR3 DNA sequence: TGTGCCAGCTCACCACAGGTCACGGAGTACGAATCCTACGAGCAGTACTTC. The chain couples TRBV18 to TRBJ2-7; D gene uncertain. Germline V CDR1 and CDR2: KGHSH, LQKENI. V was pared by 1 base and J by 1 base, with 17 bases between. This CDR3 has 17 amino acids.

The chain recombines TRBV7-6 with TRBJ1-1; no firm D call. CDR3 length equals 17 residues. Trimming shortened V by 1 base and J by 3 bases, and 18 bases separated the two germline ends. The V gene's germline CDR1 is SGHVS and CDR2 FNYEAQ. The CDR3 DNA reads as TGTGCCAGCAGCTTAGGATCCCCAATGGTTCGGGACACTGAAGCTTTCTTT. Translation: CASSLGSPMVRDTEAFF.

The chain links TRBV7-9 to TRBJ1-3; maybe TRBD1 (6 bases). The germline V gene has CDR1 SEHNR and CDR2 FQNEAQ (reference sequence). The germline V and J ends were trimmed by 5 bases and 0 bases, with 17 bases remaining between them. The CDR3 has 17 residues. The CDR3 coding sequence is TGTGCCAGCAGCACACCGCCGACAGGATCCTCTGGAAACACCATATATTTT. It is translated as CASSTPPTGSSGNTIYF. Together with reference TRBV7-9 and TRBJ1-3, the CDR3 gives the full variable domain: DTGVSQNPRHKITKRGQNVTFRCDPISEHNRLYWYRQTLGQGPEFLTYFQNEAQLEKSRLLSDRFSAERPKGSFSTLEIQRTEQGDSAMYLCASSTPPTGSSGNTIYFGEGSWLTVV.

This clone showed up just a few times. V usage is TRBV6-5 and J usage is TRBJ1-2, with D possibly being TRBD1 (6 bases). CDR3 length equals 14 residues. In germline, CDR1 is MNHEY, CDR2 SVGAGI. Trimming took 6 bases from V and 2 from J, leaving 13 bases between them. The CDR3 loop is CASSLRGGNYGYTF. For the CDR3, the DNA is TGTGCCAGCAGCCTTCGGGGGGGCAACTATGGCTACACCTTC.

The chain couples TRBV7-8 to TRBJ2-7; TRBD1 matches 11 bases. Per germline, CDR1 SGHVS and CDR2 FQNEAQ. This CDR3 comprises 16 residues. Trimming cost V 1 base and J 3 bases; bases outside gene matches: 5. CDR3 nucleotide sequence: TGTGCCAGCAGCTTAGTAGGAGGGACAGGGGGCTACGAGCAGTACTTC. Translating gives CASSLVGGTGGYEQYF.

This clone was recorded once. V is TRBV5-1 and J is TRBJ1-3; D unclear. This CDR3 spans 15 amino acids. With 6 bases removed from V and 4 bases from J, the gap between germline ends came to 17 bases. CDR1 and CDR2 (germline): SGHRS, YFSETQ. CDR3 sequence (DNA): TGCGCCAGCACCCCGGAGGCGGGCTCAGGAAACACCATATATTTT. It codes for CASTPEAGSGNTIYF.

V usage is TRBV6-1 and J usage is TRBJ2-1; 7 positions match TRBD1. The CDR3 contains 17 residues. After removal of 4 bases from V and 0 bases from J, the junction contained 9 bases not matched to a gene. Germline CDR1 reads MNHNS; CDR2 reads SASEGT. The CDR3 protein is CASSGPGQPRSYNEQFF. The CDR3 region has the DNA TGTGCCAGCAGTGGACCGGGACAGCCTCGCTCCTACAATGAGCAGTTCTTC.

This chain connects TRBV27 to TRBJ1-5; a possible D gene is TRBD1 (5 bases). The CDR3 runs 15 residues. With 5 bases removed from V and 0 bases from J, the gap between germline ends came to 11 bases. Germline assignment: CDR1 MNHEY and CDR2 SMNVEV (reference sequence). CDR3 bases: TGTGCCAGCAGTCCCAGGGCTTATAGCAATCAGCCCCAGCATTTT. Protein sequence: CASSPRAYSNQPQHF.

This sequence joins TRBV27 and TRBJ2-7, with 9 bases fitting TRBD2. Germline V gene lookup returns CDR1 MNHEY and CDR2 SMNVEV (reference sequence). Trimming removed 5 bases from V and 2 bases from J; junction bases left unmatched: 10. This CDR3 is 16 amino acids long. The CDR3 DNA reads as TGTGCCAGCAGTACGGGTAGTAGCGGGGGAACCTACGAGCAGTACTTC. It encodes CASSTGSSGGTYEQYF.

This clone was observed a single time. The chain employs TRBV19 and TRBJ1-5; TRBD1 is a possible D gene (5 bases). Germline lookup yields CDR1 LNHDA and CDR2 SQIVND (reference sequence). This CDR3 comprises 19 residues. V lost 0 bases and J 0 bases, leaving 18 bases between the germline ends. The CDR3: CASSIDWTPRPYSNQPQHF. Written as DNA, the CDR3 is TGTGCCAGTAGTATAGATTGGACACCGAGACCCTATAGCAATCAGCCCCAGCATTTT.